The 27 T cell receptor beta chains listed next were all sequenced from one sample in a study of blood T cells in healthy people across ages. Next came a second PCR, run for roughly 6 to 11 cycles, which used a sample-barcoded 5' primer along with a J-beta primer mix. One entry per CDR3 protein results from TCRdb running MiXCR on the 5' RACE reads. The repertoire consists of about 570,000 distinct CDR3 sequences, with about 26% occurring once and the leading ten covering approximately 17%. Sequencing was performed on blood. The receptors come from a woman between 70 and 85 years old in good health.

The gene calls are TRBV12-5 and TRBJ1-5, with 7 bases lining up with TRBD1. This CDR3 has 14 residues. Germline CDR1 is LGHNT and CDR2 is FRNRAP. V dropped 5 bases and J dropped 5; count of bases not matched to a gene: 6. The CDR3 region is CASGPTGADQPQHF. CDR3 coding DNA: TGTGCTAGTGGTCCCACAGGGGCTGATCAGCCCCAGCATTTT. The entire variable domain, with the rest obtained from reference TRBV12-5 and TRBJ1-5, is as follows: DARVTQTPRHKVTEMGQEVTMRCQPILGHNTVFWYRQTMMQGLELLAYFRNRAPLDDSGMPKDRFSAEMPDATLATLKIQPSEPRDSAVYFCASGPTGADQPQHFGDGTRLSIL.

The gene calls are TRBV4-1 and TRBJ1-2; D is possibly TRBD1 (5 bases). Per the germline V gene, CDR1 is MGHRA and CDR2 is YSYEKL. This CDR3 spans 17 amino acids. Trimming left V 0 bases short and J 6 bases short, with 20 bases between. For the CDR3, the DNA is TGCGCCAGCAGCCAAGATCGGGCAGGGTACGAGGTAGATGGCTACACCTTC. The encoded protein is CASSQDRAGYEVDGYTF.

The V and J genes are TRBV9 and TRBJ1-2; unclear D gene. Germline lookup yields CDR1 SGDLS and CDR2 YYNGEE. V gave up 3 bases and J gave up 4 bases, with 16 bases separating them. CDR3 length: 15 residues. The CDR3 nucleotides are TGTGCCAGCAGCGAAAAATGGACGGGCTCCTATGGCTACACCTTC. Its translation is CASSEKWTGSYGYTF.

This clonotype was detected only once. The genes are TRBV5-4 and TRBJ2-6; D is undetermined. The length of the CDR3 is 15 residues. Trimming cost V 4 bases and J 4 bases, with 12 bases left between them. CDR1 SGHNT and CDR2 YYREEE come from the germline V gene (reference sequence). CDR3 residues: CASSAGGVGANVLTF. In DNA form, the CDR3 reads TGTGCCAGCAGCGCAGGTGGGGTCGGGGCCAACGTCCTGACTTTC.

The V gene is TRBV7-2, the J gene TRBJ1-4; D possibly corresponds to TRBD1 (6 bases). Trimming pared 2 bases from V and 10 bases from J, leaving 8 bases between. The length of the CDR3 is 12 residues. Germline lookup yields CDR1 SGHTA and CDR2 FQGNSA. The CDR3 sequence: CASSLQGLKLFF. The CDR3 DNA is TGTGCCAGCAGCTTACAGGGGTTAAAACTGTTTTTT.

The sample holds a few counts of this clonotype. This chain links TRBV7-9 with TRBJ2-6, with D maybe TRBD2 (5 bases). The V end lost 5 bases, the J end lost 2 bases, and 16 bases lay between the germline ends. The CDR3 is made up of 17 amino acids. CDR1 and CDR2 (germline): SEHNR, FQNEAQ (reference sequence). In DNA form, the CDR3 reads TGTGCCAGCAGCCGCGAGGGCCCCCTAACTGGGGCCAACGTCCTGACTTTC. Translated, it gives CASSREGPLTGANVLTF. Based on the CDR3 plus reference TRBV7-9 and TRBJ2-6, the full variable domain is DTGVSQNPRHKITKRGQNVTFRCDPISEHNRLYWYRQTLGQGPEFLTYFQNEAQLEKSRLLSDRFSAERPKGSFSTLEIQRTEQGDSAMYLCASSREGPLTGANVLTFGAGSRLTVL.

For the CDR3, the DNA is TGTGCCAGCAGCTCGACAGGGAGGGCAGATACGCAGTATTTT. It is translated as CASSSTGRADTQYF. This chain uses TRBV7-3 with TRBJ2-3; D is possibly TRBD1 or TRBD2 (7 bases each). Trimming removed 4 bases from V and 4 bases from J, with 12 bases in between. The CDR3 length is 14 residues. Germline CDR1 is SGHTA and CDR2 is FQGTGA.

This clonotype has more than one count but fewer than ten. The chain uses TRBV12-3 or TRBV12-4 and TRBJ1-2, with unresolved D. The CDR3 is 12 residues long. V shed 3 bases and J shed 6 bases, with 8 bases lying between them. The CDR3 DNA sequence: TGTGCCAGCAGTTTCGGAGGGAATGGCTACACCTTC. Its translation is CASSFGGNGYTF.

This clonotype was seen a handful of times. The chain links TRBV14 to TRBJ1-2, with a possible D match to TRBD1 (6 bases). Trimming cost V 0 bases and J 2 bases, with 19 bases left between them. This CDR3 is built from 18 residues. Germline V gives CDR1 SGHDN, CDR2 FVKESK. The CDR3 DNA follows: TGTGCCAGCAGCCAAGACCCCAACCGGGACAACCAAAACTATGGCTACACCTTC. Protein product: CASSQDPNRDNQNYGYTF.

The rearrangement joins TRBV20-1 to TRBJ1-2, with D possibly TRBD1 on 6 matching bases. The CDR3 has 15 residues. The V gene lost 6 bases and the J gene lost 4 bases, with 21 bases spanning the gap. Germline assignment: CDR1 DFQATT and CDR2 SNEGSKA (reference sequence). The CDR3, as DNA: TGCAGTGCCTCCCTACGGGGGCCTACCCTCTATGGCTACACCTTC. This gives the protein CSASLRGPTLYGYTF.

This clonotype was seen a few times. The chain couples TRBV11-2 to TRBJ1-6, with D unresolved. The CDR3 consists of 16 residues. V dropped 5 bases and J dropped 10 bases, with 21 bases sitting between them. In germline, CDR1 is SGHAT, CDR2 FQNNGV. Here the CDR3 reads CASSPTSTQSGSPLHF. CDR3 coding DNA: TGTGCCAGCAGCCCTACCTCAACACAGTCTGGGTCACCCCTCCACTTT.

V usage is TRBV29-1 and J usage is TRBJ1-1, with D hard to call. There are 12 residues in the CDR3. Trimming took 4 bases from V and 1 from J, leaving 7 bases between them. Germline-derived CDR1 and CDR2 are SQVTM and ANQGSEA. CDR3 loop: CSVASSNTEAFF. The CDR3 DNA is TGCAGCGTTGCATCATCGAACACTGAAGCTTTCTTT.

This clonotype was detected ten times or more. The chain joins TRBV5-1 to TRBJ2-5, with 8 bases that match TRBD2. The CDR3 has 15 amino acids. J lost 1 base, V lost 5 bases, and 7 bases had no gene match. Germline V gives CDR1 SGHRS, CDR2 YFSETQ. The CDR3 region is CASRTGGGFQETQYF. DNA for the CDR3: TGCGCCAGCAGAACCGGGGGGGGCTTCCAAGAGACCCAGTACTTC.

The V and J genes are TRBV20-1 and TRBJ2-2; 13 bases match TRBD2. Germline CDR1 and CDR2: DFQATT and SNEGSKA (reference sequence). This CDR3 has 16 amino acids. V lost 6 bases, J lost 4 bases, and 8 bases stayed unmatched. Here the CDR3 reads CSALKTSGGATGELFF. The CDR3 bases are TGCAGTGCATTAAAAACTAGCGGGGGGGCCACCGGGGAGCTGTTTTTT.

This clonotype was counted between two and nine times. The chain employs TRBV24-1 and TRBJ1-1; 8 bases agree with TRBD1. The CDR3 sequence is 17 residues long. V lost 5 bases and J lost 0; bases outside the gene matches: 10. The germline V gene encodes CDR1 KGHDR and CDR2 SFDVKD. The CDR3 sequence is CATSGHRDRSMNTEAFF. Here the CDR3 DNA reads TGTGCCACCAGTGGTCACCGGGACAGGAGTATGAACACTGAAGCTTTCTTT.

This clonotype came up many times. This chain connects TRBV7-9 to TRBJ2-7; 9 bases align to TRBD2. Losses at the gene ends were 3 bases for V and 4 bases for J; bases not matched to a gene: 7. CDR1 and CDR2 (germline): SEHNR, FQNEAQ (reference sequence). The CDR3 spans 15 residues. DNA of the CDR3: TGTGCCAGCAGCTTCCCGCGGGGGGGGCAATACGAGCAGTACTTC. Translating it yields CASSFPRGGQYEQYF.

The CDR3 here is CASSWSREYEQYF. The DNA for the CDR3 is TGTGCCAGCAGTTGGAGCAGGGAGTACGAGCAGTACTTC. The gene calls are TRBV27 and TRBJ2-7; D may correspond to TRBD1 or TRBD2 (5 bases each). The CDR3 is 13 residues long. V was pared by 4 bases and J by 4 bases, with 11 bases between. CDR1 is MNHEY and CDR2 is SMNVEV in the germline V gene (reference sequence).

This chain joins TRBV2 and TRBJ2-5; TRBD2 agrees at 11 bases. The V gene end was trimmed by 7 bases and the J gene end by 3 bases; junction bases not matched to a gene: 10. CDR3 length: 16 amino acids. CDR1 is SNHLY and CDR2 is FYNNEI in the germline V gene. CDR3 DNA sequence: TGTGCCAGCAACCCGACTAGCGGGGCAGCAGAAGAGACCCAGTACTTC. Translated: CASNPTSGAAEETQYF.

The CDR3 sequence: CASSLSNRIIGNTIYF. CDR3 nucleotides: TGTGCCAGCAGTTTATCCAACAGGATCATCGGAAACACCATATATTTT. The J gene is TRBJ1-3, the V gene TRBV28, with D possibly TRBD1 on 5 matching bases. The CDR3 has 16 residues. Germline V gene sequence: CDR1 MDHEN, CDR2 SYDVKM. Trimming took 1 base from V and 4 from J, leaving 14 bases between them.

The genes are TRBV14 and TRBJ1-2; D is ambiguous. V lost 1 base and J 4 bases, leaving 10 bases between the germline ends. The CDR3 sequence is 14 residues long. Germline V gene data show CDR1 as SGHDN and CDR2 as FVKESK. The CDR3 DNA follows: TGTGCCAGCAGCCAAGTTAACAGACCCTATGGCTACACCTTC. Translating gives CASSQVNRPYGYTF.

The J gene is TRBJ2-6, the V gene TRBV20-1; D tentatively fits TRBD1 or TRBD2 (6 bases each). Germline assignment: CDR1 DFQATT and CDR2 SNEGSKA (reference sequence). The CDR3 is made up of 17 amino acids. With 4 bases removed from V and 1 base from J, the gap between germline ends came to 17 bases. The CDR3 DNA follows: TGCAGTGCTATCGAGGGGGGCGGAAGGTCTGGGGCCAACGTCCTGACTTTC. Residues: CSAIEGGGRSGANVLTF.

About this clonotype itself: A clone one base away is much larger, so this may be a read error. This chain uses TRBV12-3 or TRBV12-4 with TRBJ1-2; TRBD1 is a possible D gene (5 bases). The CDR3 has 13 amino acids. Written as DNA, the CDR3 is TGTGCCGGCAGTGTAGACGGGGGCTATGGCTACACCTTC. It specifies CAGSVDGGYGYTF.

This clonotype occurred a few times. This chain uses TRBV6-6 with TRBJ2-1; D is unclear. V lost 7 bases and J lost 8, with 15 bases in between. The length of the CDR3 is 13 residues. In germline, CDR1 is MNHNY, CDR2 SVGAGI (reference sequence). The CDR3 DNA reads as TGTGCCAGCATCCTAGGTCGATCTTATGAGCAGTTCTTC. Translating gives CASILGRSYEQFF.

The chain employs TRBV6-4 and TRBJ2-2, with D tentatively TRBD1 (5 bases). The CDR3 has 14 amino acids. In germline, CDR1 is MRHNA, CDR2 SNTAGT. V was shortened by 6 bases and J by 6 bases, with 14 bases between the two germline ends. The CDR3 loop reads CASSQGHDAGELFF. For the CDR3, the DNA is TGTGCCAGCAGCCAGGGCCATGACGCCGGGGAGCTGTTTTTT.

The V gene is TRBV29-1, the J gene TRBJ2-1, with D unresolved. The germline CDR1 and CDR2 sequences are SQVTM and ANQGSEA. The CDR3 covers 10 residues. V was pared by 2 bases and J by 10 bases, with 6 bases between. This CDR3 reads CSVERNEQFF. CDR3 coding DNA: TGCAGCGTTGAACGTAACGAGCAGTTCTTC.

This sequence joins TRBV2 and TRBJ2-4, with TRBD2 identical over 10 bases. This CDR3 contains 15 residues. The germline V gene has CDR1 SNHLY and CDR2 FYNNEI. V shed 4 bases and J 1 base; nucleotides not matched to a gene: 1. The CDR3 region has the DNA TGTGCCAGCAGTGGTAGCGGGAGGGCCAAAAACATTCAGTACTTC. This translates into CASSGSGRAKNIQYF. The whole variable domain, filled in from reference TRBV2 and TRBJ2-4, reads EPEVTQTPSHQVTQMGQEVILRCVPISNHLYFYWYRQILGQKVEFLVSFYNNEISEKSEIFDDQFSVERPDGSNFTLKIRSTKLEDSAMYFCASSGSGRAKNIQYFGAGTRLSVL.

This chain connects TRBV5-1 to TRBJ2-2, with 7 bases matching TRBD1. This CDR3 region has 15 residues. The V gene end was trimmed by 6 bases and the J gene end by 7 bases; junction bases not matched to a gene: 12. Germline V gene lookup returns CDR1 SGHRS and CDR2 YFSETQ. This CDR3 is CASKEGGAAVGELFF. CDR3 coding DNA: TGCGCCAGCAAGGAAGGGGGCGCGGCGGTCGGGGAGCTGTTTTTT.